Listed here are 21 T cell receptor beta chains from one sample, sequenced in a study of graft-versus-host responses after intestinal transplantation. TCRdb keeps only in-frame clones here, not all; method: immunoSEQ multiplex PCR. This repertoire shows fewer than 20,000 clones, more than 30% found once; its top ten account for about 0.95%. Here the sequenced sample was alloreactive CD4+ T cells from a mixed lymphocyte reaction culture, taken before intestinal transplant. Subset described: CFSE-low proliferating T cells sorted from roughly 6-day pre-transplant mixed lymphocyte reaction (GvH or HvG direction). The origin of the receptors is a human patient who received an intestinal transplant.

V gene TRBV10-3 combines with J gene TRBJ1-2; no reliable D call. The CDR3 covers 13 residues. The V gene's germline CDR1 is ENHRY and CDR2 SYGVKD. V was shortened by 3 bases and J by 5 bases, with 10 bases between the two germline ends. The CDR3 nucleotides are TGTGCCATCAGTGACCTTTCTAGGTATGGCTACACCTTC. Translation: CAISDLSRYGYTF.

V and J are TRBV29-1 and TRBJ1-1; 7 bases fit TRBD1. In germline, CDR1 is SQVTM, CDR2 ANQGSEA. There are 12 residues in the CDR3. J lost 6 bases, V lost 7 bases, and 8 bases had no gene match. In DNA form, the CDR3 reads TGCAGCGCCAGGGGGGCTGGGGCTGAAGCTTTCTTT. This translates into CSARGAGAEAFF. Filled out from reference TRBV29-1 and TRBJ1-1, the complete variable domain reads SAVISQKPSRDICQRGTSLTIQCQVDSQVTMMFWYRQQPGQSLTLIATANQGSEATYESGFVIDKFPISRPNLTFSTLTVSNMSPEDSSIYLCSARGAGAEAFFGQGTRLTVV.

The CDR3 region is CASSALGQGAYEQYF. The CDR3 DNA reads TGTGCCAGCAGCGCCCTCGGCCAGGGGGCTTACGAGCAGTACTTC. V is TRBV5-6 and J is TRBJ2-7; TRBD1 matches at 8 bases. Per the germline V gene, CDR1 is SGHDT and CDR2 is YYEEEE. Trimming took 4 bases from V and 4 from J; bases not matched to a gene: 10. The CDR3 is made up of 15 amino acids.

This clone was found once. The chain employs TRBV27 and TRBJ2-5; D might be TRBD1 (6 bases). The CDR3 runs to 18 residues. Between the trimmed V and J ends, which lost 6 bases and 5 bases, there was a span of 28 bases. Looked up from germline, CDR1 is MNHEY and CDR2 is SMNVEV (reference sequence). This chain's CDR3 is CASRKVRGNRRKVETQYF. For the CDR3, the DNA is TGTGCCAGCAGAAAAGTAAGGGGGAACAGGAGGAAAGTGGAGACCCAGTACTTC.

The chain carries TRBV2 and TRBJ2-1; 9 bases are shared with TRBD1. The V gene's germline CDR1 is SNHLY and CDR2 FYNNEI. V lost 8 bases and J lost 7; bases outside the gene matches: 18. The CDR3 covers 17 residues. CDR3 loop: CASSRTGGPGGRNEQFF. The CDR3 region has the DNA TGTGCCAGCTCCAGAACAGGGGGCCCCGGGGGACGGAATGAGCAGTTCTTC.

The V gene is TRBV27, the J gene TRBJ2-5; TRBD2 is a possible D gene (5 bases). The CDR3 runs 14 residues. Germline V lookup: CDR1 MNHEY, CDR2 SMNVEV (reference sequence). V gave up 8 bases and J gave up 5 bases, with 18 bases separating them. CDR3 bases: TGTGCCAGCTCTCCACAGATGTCGGGGGAGACCCAGTACTTC. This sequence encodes CASSPQMSGETQYF.

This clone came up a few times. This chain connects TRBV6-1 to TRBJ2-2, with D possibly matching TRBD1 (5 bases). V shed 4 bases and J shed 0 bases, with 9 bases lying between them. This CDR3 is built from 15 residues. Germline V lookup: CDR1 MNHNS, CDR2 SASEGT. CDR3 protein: CASSARTSNTGELFF. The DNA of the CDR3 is TGTGCCAGCAGTGCTAGGACATCGAACACCGGGGAGCTGTTTTTT.

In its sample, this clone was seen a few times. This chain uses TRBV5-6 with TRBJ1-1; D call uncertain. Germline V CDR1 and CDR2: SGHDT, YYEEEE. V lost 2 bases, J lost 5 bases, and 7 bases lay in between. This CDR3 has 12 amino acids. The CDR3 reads CASSFLGTEAFF. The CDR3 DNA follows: TGTGCCAGCAGCTTCTTGGGGACTGAAGCTTTCTTT.

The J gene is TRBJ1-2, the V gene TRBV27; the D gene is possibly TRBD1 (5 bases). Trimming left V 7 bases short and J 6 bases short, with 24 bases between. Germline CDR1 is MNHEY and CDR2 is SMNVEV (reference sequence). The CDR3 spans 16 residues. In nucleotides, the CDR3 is TGTGCCAGCACCGTTTCTGGGGCAGGGAATCAGAATGGCTACACCTTC. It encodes CASTVSGAGNQNGYTF.

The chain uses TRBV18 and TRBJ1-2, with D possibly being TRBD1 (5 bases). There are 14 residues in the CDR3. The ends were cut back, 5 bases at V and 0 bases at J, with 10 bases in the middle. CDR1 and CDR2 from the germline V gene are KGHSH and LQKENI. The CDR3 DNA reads TGTGCCAGCTCAGTCAGGGCCCCTAACTATGGCTACACCTTC. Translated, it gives CASSVRAPNYGYTF. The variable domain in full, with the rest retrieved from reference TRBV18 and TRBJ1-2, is NAGVMQNPRHLVRRRGQEARLRCSPMKGHSHVYWYRQLPEEGLKFMVYLQKENIIDESGMPKERFSAEFPKEGPSILRIQQVVRGDSAAYFCASSVRAPNYGYTFGSGTRLTVV.

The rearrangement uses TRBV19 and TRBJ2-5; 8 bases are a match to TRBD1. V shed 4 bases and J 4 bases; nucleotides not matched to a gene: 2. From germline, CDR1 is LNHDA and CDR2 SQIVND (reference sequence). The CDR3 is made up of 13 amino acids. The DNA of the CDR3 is TGTGCCAGTAGTACAGGGGGCGCAGAGACCCAGTACTTC. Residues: CASSTGGAETQYF.

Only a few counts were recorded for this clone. CDR3 loop: CASSRGTGNSPLHF. CDR3 DNA sequence: TGTGCCAGCAGCCGAGGGACGGGAAATTCACCCCTCCACTTT. This rearrangement joins TRBV6-5 to TRBJ1-6; possible D gene TRBD1, 5 bases. Looked up from germline, CDR1 is MNHEY and CDR2 is SVGAGI. V lost 6 bases to trimming and J lost 7 bases, with 13 bases between them. The CDR3 runs to 14 residues.

The CDR3 region has the DNA TGTGCCAGCAGCTTGATGGGGCGCGTAGAGACCCAGTACTTC. Translated, it gives CASSLMGRVETQYF. The chain links TRBV5-4 to TRBJ2-5, with D perhaps TRBD1 (5 bases). The CDR3 is 14 residues long. V was trimmed by 1 base and J by 4 bases, leaving 11 bases between them. Germline V gene data show CDR1 as SGHNT and CDR2 as YYREEE (reference sequence).

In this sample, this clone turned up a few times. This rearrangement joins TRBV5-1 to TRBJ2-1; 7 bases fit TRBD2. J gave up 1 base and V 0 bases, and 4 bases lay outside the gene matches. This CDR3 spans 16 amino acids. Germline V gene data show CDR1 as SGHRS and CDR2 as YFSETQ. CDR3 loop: CASSLVGGGSYNEQFF. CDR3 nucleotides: TGCGCCAGCAGCTTGGTGGGGGGGGGTTCCTACAATGAGCAGTTCTTC.

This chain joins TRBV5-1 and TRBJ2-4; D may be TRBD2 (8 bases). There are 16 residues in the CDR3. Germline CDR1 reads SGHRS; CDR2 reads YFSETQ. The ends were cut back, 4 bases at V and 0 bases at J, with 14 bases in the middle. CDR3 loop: CASSREGAIAKNIQYF. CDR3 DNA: TGCGCCAGCAGCCGGGAGGGGGCGATAGCCAAAAACATTCAGTACTTC.

CDR3 protein: CASSTGGRAANQPQHF. Here the CDR3 DNA reads TGTGCCAGCAGCACAGGGGGGAGGGCGGCAAATCAGCCCCAGCATTTT. The J gene is TRBJ1-5, the V gene TRBV5-4, with 8 bases matching TRBD1. The junction had 10 bases not matched to a gene; V was cut back by 4 bases and J by 4 bases. There are 16 residues in the CDR3. Germline lookup yields CDR1 SGHNT and CDR2 YYREEE (reference sequence).

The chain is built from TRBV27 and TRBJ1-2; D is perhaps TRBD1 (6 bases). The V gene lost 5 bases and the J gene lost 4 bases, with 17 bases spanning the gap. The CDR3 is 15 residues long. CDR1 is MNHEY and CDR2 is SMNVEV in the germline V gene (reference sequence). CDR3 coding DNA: TGTGCCAGCAGTACGCGACAGGAACGCTCCTATGGCTACACCTTC. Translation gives CASSTRQERSYGYTF.

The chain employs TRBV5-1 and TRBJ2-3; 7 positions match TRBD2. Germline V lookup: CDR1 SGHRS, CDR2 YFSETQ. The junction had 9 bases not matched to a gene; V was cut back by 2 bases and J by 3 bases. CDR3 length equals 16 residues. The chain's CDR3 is CASSFLGGAGTDTQYF. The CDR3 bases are TGCGCCAGCAGCTTCCTGGGAGGGGCCGGGACAGATACGCAGTATTTT.

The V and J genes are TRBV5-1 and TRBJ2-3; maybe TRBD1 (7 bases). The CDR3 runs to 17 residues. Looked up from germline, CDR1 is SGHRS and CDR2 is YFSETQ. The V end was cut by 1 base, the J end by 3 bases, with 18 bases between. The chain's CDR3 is CASSLPSRRGLTDTQYF. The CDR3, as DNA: TGCGCCAGCAGCTTGCCAAGCCGGAGGGGGCTTACAGATACGCAGTATTTT.

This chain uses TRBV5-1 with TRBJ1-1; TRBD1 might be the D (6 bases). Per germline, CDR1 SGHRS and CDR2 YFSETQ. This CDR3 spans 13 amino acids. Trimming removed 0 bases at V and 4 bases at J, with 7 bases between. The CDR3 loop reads CASSLGRGTEAFF. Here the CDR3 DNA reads TGCGCCAGCAGCTTGGGCAGGGGCACTGAAGCTTTCTTT.

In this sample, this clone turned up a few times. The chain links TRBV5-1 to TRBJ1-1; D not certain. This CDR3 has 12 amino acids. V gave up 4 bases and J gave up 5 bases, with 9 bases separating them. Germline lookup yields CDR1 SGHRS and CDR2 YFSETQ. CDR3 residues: CASSPLGTEAFF. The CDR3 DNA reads TGCGCCAGCAGCCCCTTGGGGACTGAAGCTTTCTTT.